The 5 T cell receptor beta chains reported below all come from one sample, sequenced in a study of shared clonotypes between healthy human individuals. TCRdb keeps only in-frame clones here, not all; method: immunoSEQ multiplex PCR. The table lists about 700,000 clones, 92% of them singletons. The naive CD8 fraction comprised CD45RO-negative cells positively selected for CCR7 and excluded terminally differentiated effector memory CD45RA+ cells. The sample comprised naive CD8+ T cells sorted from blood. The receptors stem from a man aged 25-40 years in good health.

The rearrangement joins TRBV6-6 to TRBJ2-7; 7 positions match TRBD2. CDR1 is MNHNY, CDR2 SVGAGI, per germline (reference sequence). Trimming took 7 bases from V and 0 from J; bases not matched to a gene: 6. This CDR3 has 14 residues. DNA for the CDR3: TGTGCCAGCACTCTAGCGGAGGACTCCTACGAGCAGTACTTC. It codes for CASTLAEDSYEQYF.

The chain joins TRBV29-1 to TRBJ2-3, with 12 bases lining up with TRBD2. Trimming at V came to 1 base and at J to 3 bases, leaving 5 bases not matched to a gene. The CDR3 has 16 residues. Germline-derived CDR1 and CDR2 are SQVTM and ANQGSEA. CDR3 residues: CSVEGLAGDGTDTQYF. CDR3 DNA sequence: TGCAGCGTTGAAGGACTAGCGGGAGATGGGACAGATACGCAGTATTTT.

The CDR3 spells CSVRRSDSYEQYF. DNA for the CDR3: TGCAGCGTACGGAGATCTGACTCCTACGAGCAGTACTTC. The V gene is TRBV29-1, the J gene TRBJ2-7; D call uncertain. CDR1 and CDR2 from the germline V gene are SQVTM and ANQGSEA. Trimming stripped 6 bases from V and 0 bases from J, with 12 bases between. This CDR3 is 13 amino acids long.

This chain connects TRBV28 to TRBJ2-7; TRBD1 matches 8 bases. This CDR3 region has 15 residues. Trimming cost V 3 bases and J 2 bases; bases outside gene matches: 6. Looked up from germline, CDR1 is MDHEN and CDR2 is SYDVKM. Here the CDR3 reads CASSLYRGSPYEQYF. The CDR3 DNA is TGTGCCAGCAGTTTGTACAGGGGGAGTCCCTACGAGCAGTACTTC. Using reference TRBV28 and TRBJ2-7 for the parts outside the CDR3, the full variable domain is DVKVTQSSRYLVKRTGEKVFLECVQDMDHENMFWYRQDPGLGLRLIYFSYDVKMKEKGDIPEGYSVSREKKERFSLILESASTNQTSMYLCASSLYRGSPYEQYFGPGTRLTVT.

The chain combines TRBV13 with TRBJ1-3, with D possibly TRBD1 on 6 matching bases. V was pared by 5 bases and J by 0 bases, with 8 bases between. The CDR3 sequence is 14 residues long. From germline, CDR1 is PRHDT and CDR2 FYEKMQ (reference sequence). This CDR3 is CASSADSSGNTIYF. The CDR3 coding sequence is TGTGCCAGCAGCGCGGACAGCTCTGGAAACACCATATATTTT.